This T cell receptor (beta chain) was documented in a study of vaccination effects on CD4 cells after COVID-19. Points from the study as a whole: Convalescent patients were scarce, and early post-infection timepoints were absent.

The CDR3 length is 10 residues. V lost 5 bases and J 3 bases, leaving 5 bases between the germline ends. CDR1 is DFQATT, CDR2 SNEGSKA, per germline (reference sequence). Under the ViraFEST assay, PBMC were stimulated with viral peptide pools so that antigen-specific CD4+ T cells expanded. Sequencing was performed afterwards. Culture lasted about 11 days before CD4+ T cell isolation. Each person got two doses of an mRNA SARS-CoV-2 vaccine, BNT162b2 or mRNA-1273. It was on days 3 and 7 that half the medium was replaced with IL-2 medium. Note on this clone: No antigen is known for it.

Profiled with immunoSEQ multiplex PCR; TCRdb holds only in-frame clones, not every one. The sample carries around 22,000 clones, 65% to 80% recorded once. The TCR sequence derives from a human donor who received a COVID-19 vaccine. The starting material was CD4+ T cells from PBMCs cultured with HCoV-NL63 spike peptides, obtained after COVID-19 vaccination. The rearrangement uses TRBV20-1 and TRBJ2-7, with unresolved D. DNA of the CDR3: TGCAGTGCTGGGGACTACGAGCAGTACTTC. Protein product: CSAGDYEQYF.